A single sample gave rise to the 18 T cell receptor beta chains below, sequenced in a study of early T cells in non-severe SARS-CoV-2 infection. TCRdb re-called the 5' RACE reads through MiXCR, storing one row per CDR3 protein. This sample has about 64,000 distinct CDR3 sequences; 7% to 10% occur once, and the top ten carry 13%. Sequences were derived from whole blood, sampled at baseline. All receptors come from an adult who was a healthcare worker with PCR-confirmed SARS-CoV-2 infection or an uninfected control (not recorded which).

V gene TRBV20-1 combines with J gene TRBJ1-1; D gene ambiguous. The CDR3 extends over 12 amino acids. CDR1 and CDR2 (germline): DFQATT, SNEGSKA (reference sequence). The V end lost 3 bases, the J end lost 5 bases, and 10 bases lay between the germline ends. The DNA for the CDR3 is TGCAGTGCTAGTGGGAGGGAGACTGAAGCTTTCTTT. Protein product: CSASGRETEAFF.

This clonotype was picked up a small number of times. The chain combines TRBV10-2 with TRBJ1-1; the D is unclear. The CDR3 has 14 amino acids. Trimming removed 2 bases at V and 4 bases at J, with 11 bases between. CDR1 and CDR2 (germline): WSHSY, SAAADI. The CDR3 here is CASSETVWGTEAFF. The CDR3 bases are TGCGCCAGCAGTGAGACAGTCTGGGGCACTGAAGCTTTCTTT.

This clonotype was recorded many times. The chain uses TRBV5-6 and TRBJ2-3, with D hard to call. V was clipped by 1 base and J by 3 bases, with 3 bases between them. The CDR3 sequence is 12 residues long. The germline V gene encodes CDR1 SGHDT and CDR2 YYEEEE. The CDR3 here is CASSLMTDTQYF. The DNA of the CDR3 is TGTGCCAGCAGCTTGATGACAGATACGCAGTATTTT.

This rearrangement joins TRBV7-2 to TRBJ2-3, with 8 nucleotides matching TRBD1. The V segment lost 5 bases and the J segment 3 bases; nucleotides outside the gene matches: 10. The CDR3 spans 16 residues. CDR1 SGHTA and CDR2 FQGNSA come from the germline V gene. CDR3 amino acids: CASSNGRTGITDTQYF. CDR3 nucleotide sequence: TGTGCCAGCAGCAATGGCCGGACAGGGATAACAGATACGCAGTATTTT. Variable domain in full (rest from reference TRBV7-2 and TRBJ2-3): GAGVSQSPSNKVTEKGKDVELRCDPISGHTALYWYRQSLGQGLEFLIYFQGNSAPDKSGLPSDRFSAERTGGSVSTLTIQRTQQEDSAVYLCASSNGRTGITDTQYFGPGTRLTVL.

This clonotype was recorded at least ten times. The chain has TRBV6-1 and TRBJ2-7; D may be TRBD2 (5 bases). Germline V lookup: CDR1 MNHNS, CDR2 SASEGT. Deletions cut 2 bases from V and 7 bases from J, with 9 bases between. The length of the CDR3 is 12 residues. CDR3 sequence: CASSEKGGEQYF. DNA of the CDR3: TGTGCCAGCAGTGAAAAAGGCGGGGAGCAGTACTTC.

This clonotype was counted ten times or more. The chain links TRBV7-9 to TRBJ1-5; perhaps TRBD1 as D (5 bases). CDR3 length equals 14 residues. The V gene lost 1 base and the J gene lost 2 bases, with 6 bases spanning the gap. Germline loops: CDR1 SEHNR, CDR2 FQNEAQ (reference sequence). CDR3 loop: CASSLEGRNQPQHF. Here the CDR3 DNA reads TGTGCCAGCAGCTTAGAGGGGCGCAATCAGCCCCAGCATTTT.

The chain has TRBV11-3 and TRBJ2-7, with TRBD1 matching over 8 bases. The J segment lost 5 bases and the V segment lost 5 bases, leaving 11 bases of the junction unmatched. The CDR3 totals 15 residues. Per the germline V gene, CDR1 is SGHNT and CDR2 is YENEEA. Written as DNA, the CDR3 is TGTGCCAGCAGCGCACGCCGCCAGGGGGCCAACGAGCAGTACTTC. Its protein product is CASSARRQGANEQYF. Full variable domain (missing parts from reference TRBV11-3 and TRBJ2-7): EAGVVQSPRYKIIEKKQPVAFWCNPISGHNTLYWYLQNLGQGPELLIRYENEEAVDDSQLPKDRFSAERLKGVDSTLKIQPAELGDSAVYLCASSARRQGANEQYFGPGTRLTVT.

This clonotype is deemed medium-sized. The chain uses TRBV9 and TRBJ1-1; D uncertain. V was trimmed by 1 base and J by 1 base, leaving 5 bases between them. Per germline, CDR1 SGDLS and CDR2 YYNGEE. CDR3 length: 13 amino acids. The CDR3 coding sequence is TGTGCCAGCAGCGTAAGGGAGAACACTGAAGCTTTCTTT. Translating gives CASSVRENTEAFF.

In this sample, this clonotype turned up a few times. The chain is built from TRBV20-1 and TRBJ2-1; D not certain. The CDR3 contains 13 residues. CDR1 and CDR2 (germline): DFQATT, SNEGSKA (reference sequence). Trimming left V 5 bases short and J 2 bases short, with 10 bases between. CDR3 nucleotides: TGCAGTGCTTTAGACTGGACCTACAATGAGCAGTTCTTC. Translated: CSALDWTYNEQFF.

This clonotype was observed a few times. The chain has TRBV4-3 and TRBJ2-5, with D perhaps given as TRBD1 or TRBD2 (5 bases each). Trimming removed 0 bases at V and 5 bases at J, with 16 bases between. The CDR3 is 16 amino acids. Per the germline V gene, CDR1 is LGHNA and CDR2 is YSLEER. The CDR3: CASSQDGPGPRETQYF. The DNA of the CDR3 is TGCGCCAGCAGCCAAGACGGCCCGGGGCCTCGGGAGACCCAGTACTTC.

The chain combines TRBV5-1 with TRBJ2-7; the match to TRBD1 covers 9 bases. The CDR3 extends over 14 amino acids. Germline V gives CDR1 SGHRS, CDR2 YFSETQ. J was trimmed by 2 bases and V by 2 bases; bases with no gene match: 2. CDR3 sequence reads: CASSFDRGAYEQYF. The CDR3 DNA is TGCGCCAGCAGCTTTGACAGGGGGGCCTACGAGCAGTACTTC. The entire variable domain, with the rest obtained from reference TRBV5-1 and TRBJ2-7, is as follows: KAGVTQTPRYLIKTRGQQVTLSCSPISGHRSVSWYQQTPGQGLQFLFEYFSETQRNKGNFPGRFSGRQFSNSRSEMNVSTLELGDSALYLCASSFDRGAYEQYFGPGTRLTVT.

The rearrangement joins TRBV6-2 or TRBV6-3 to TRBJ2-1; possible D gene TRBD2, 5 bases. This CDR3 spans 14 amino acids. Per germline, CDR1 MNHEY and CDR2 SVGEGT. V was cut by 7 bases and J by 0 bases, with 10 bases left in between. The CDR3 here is CASTLGSSYNEQFF. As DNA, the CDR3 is TGTGCCAGCACCCTAGGGAGCTCCTACAATGAGCAGTTCTTC.

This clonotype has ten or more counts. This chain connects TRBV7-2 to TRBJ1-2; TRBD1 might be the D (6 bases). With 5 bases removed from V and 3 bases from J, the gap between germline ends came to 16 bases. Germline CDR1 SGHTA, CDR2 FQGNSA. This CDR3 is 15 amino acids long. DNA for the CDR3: TGTGCCAGCAGCGTCACAGGGAGTACAGACTATGGCTACACCTTC. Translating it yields CASSVTGSTDYGYTF.

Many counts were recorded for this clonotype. CDR3 sequence: CASSTTDKSYGYTF. The CDR3, as DNA: TGTGCCAGCAGTACGACAGACAAAAGCTATGGCTACACCTTC. The chain links TRBV6-6 to TRBJ1-2, with a possible D match to TRBD1 (5 bases). This CDR3 region has 14 residues. The V gene's germline CDR1 is MNHNY and CDR2 SVGAGI (reference sequence). Trimming pared 5 bases from V and 4 bases from J, leaving 14 bases between.

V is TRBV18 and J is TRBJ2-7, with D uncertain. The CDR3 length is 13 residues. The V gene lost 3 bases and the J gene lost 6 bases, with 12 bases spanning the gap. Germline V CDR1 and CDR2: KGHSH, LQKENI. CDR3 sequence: CASSPLASGEQYF. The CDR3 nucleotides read TGTGCCAGCTCACCGTTAGCTTCGGGCGAGCAGTACTTC.

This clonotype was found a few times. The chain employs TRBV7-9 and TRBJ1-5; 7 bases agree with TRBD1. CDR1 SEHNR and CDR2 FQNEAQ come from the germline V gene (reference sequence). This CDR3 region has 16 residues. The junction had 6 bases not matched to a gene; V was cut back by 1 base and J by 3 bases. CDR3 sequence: CASSLGRTGNNQPQHF. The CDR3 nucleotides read TGTGCCAGCAGCTTAGGTCGGACAGGAAACAATCAGCCCCAGCATTTT.

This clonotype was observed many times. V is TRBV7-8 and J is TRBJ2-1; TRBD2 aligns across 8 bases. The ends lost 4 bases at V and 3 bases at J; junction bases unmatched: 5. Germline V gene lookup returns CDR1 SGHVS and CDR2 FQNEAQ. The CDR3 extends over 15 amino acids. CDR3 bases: TGTGCCAGCAGCTGGGGTAGCGGGATCTACAATGAGCAGTTCTTC. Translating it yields CASSWGSGIYNEQFF.

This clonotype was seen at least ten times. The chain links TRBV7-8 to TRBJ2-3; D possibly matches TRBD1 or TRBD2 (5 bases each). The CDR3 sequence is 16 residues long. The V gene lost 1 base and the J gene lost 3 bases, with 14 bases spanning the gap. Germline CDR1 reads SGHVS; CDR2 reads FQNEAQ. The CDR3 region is CASSLVAGGATDTQYF. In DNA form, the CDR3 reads TGTGCCAGCAGCTTAGTCGCTGGGGGTGCTACAGATACGCAGTATTTT.